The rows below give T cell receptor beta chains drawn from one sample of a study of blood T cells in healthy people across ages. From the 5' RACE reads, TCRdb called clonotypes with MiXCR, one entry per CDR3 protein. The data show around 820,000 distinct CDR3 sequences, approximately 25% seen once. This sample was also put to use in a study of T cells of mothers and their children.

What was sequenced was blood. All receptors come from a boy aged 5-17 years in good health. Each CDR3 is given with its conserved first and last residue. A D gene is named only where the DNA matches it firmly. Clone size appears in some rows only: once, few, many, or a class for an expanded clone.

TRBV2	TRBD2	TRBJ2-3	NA	CAINGLASTDTQYF	TGTGCCATCAATGGACTAGCGAGCACAGATACGCAGTATTTT
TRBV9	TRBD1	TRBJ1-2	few	CASSVWGDRGYGYTF	TGTGCCAGCAGCGTATGGGGGGACAGGGGATATGGCTACACCTTC
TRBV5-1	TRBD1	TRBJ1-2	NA	CASSTGQGVNYGYTF	TGCGCCAGCAGCACCGGACAGGGGGTAAACTATGGCTACACCTTC
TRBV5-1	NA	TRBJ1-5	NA	CASSPDSFGIQPQHF	TGCGCCAGCAGCCCGGACAGCTTCGGGATTCAGCCCCAGCATTTT
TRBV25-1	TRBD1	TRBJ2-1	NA	CASSESGRDRANEQFF	TGTGCCAGCAGTGAATCCGGTCGGGACAGGGCAAATGAGCAGTTCTTC
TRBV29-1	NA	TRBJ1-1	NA	CSATGGVRNTEAFF	TGCAGCGCGACGGGAGGGGTGCGGAACACTGAAGCTTTCTTT
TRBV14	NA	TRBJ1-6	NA	CASSQDLRHSPLHF	TGTGCCAGCAGCCAAGATTTGAGACATTCACCCCTCCACTTT
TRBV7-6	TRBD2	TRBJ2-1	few	CASSLEGSGGHEQFF	TGTGCCAGCAGCTTAGAAGGTAGCGGGGGGCATGAGCAGTTCTTC
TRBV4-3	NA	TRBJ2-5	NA	CASSQEGCPGETQYF	TGCGCCAGCAGCCAAGAAGGGTGCCCCGGGGAGACCCAGTACTTC
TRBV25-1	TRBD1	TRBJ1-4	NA	CAGSDGLAGTGGDEKLFF	TGTGCCGGCAGCGACGGGTTGGCGGGGACAGGGGGCGATGAAAAACTGTTTTTT
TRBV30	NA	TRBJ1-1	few	CAWSPDRGTEAFF	TGTGCCTGGAGTCCGGACAGAGGCACTGAAGCTTTCTTT
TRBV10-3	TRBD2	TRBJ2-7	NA	CAISDSGRAHYEQYF	TGTGCCATCAGTGATAGCGGGAGAGCCCACTACGAGCAGTACTTC
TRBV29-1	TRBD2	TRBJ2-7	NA	CSVVGSGGVSYEQYF	TGCAGCGTTGTTGGGTCGGGGGGGGTTTCCTACGAGCAGTACTTC
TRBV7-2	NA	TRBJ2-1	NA	CASSLVNEYNEQFF	TGTGCCAGCAGCTTAGTCAACGAATACAATGAGCAGTTCTTC
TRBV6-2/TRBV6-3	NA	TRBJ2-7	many	CASSFGIVVEQYF	TGTGCCAGCAGTTTTGGGATCGTTGTGGAGCAGTACTTC
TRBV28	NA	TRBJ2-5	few	CASSPPRGGGQETQYF	TGTGCCAGCAGTCCGCCGAGAGGTGGAGGGCAAGAGACCCAGTACTTC
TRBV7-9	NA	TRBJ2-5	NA	CASSLSVTWGETQYF	TGTGCCAGCAGCTTATCGGTTACTTGGGGAGAGACCCAGTACTTC
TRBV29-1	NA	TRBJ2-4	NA	CSAVMTDTKNIQYF	TGCAGCGCCGTAATGACAGATACCAAAAACATTCAGTACTTC
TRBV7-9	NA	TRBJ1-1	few	CASSPPTGTNTEAFF	TGTGCCAGCAGCCCGCCGACAGGTACGAACACTGAAGCTTTCTTT
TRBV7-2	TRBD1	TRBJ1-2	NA	CASSLYRTGVGYTF	TGTGCCAGCAGTTTGTACCGGACAGGGGTGGGCTACACCTTC
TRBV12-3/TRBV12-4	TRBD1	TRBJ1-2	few	CASNRLQGRHGYTF	TGTGCCAGCAACCGCCTACAGGGGAGGCATGGCTACACCTTC
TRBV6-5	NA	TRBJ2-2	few	CASRHPNTGELFF	TGTGCCAGCAGACACCCGAACACCGGGGAGCTGTTTTTT
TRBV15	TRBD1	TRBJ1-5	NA	CATSAIRGGNQPQHF	TGTGCCACCAGCGCAATCAGGGGGGGTAATCAGCCCCAGCATTTT
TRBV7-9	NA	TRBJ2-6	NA	CASSSRRTDRSGSGANVLTF	TGTGCCAGCAGCAGTAGGAGGACGGACCGCAGCGGCTCTGGGGCCAACGTCCTGACTTTC
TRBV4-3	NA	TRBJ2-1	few	CASSQAGLGGGNEQFF	TGCGCCAGCAGCCAGGCCGGACTAGGGGGGGGGAATGAGCAGTTCTTC
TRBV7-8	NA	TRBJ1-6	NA	CASSLAQGSYNSPLHF	TGTGCCAGCAGCTTAGCACAGGGCTCCTATAATTCACCCCTCCACTTT
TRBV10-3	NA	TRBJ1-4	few	CARPGTLHEKLFF	TGTGCCCGACCCGGGACATTGCATGAAAAACTGTTTTTT
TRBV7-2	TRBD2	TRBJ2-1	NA	CASGIAGPSYNEQFF	TGTGCCAGCGGGATAGCGGGGCCTTCCTACAATGAGCAGTTCTTC
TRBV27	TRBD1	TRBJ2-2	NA	CASSDRGQNTGELFF	TGTGCCAGCAGTGACAGGGGGCAGAACACCGGGGAGCTGTTTTTT
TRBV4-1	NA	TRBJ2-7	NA	CASSQDPFGIYEQYF	TGCGCCAGCAGCCAAGATCCATTTGGGATCTACGAGCAGTACTTC
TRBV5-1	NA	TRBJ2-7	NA	CASSFSGSPAYEQYF	TGCGCCAGCAGCTTTAGCGGAAGCCCTGCCTACGAGCAGTACTTC
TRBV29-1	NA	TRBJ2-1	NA	CSVADYSNEQFF	TGCAGCGTGGCGGACTACTCCAATGAGCAGTTCTTC
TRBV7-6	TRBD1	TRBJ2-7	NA	CASSLSGTGVFEQYF	TGTGCCAGCAGCTTGAGCGGGACAGGGGTGTTCGAGCAGTACTTC
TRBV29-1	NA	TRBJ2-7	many	CSVQDYEQYF	TGCAGCGTTCAAGACTACGAGCAGTACTTC
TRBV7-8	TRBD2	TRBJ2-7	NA	CASSPRGTSGTPEQYF	TGTGCCAGCAGCCCCCGAGGGACTAGCGGGACTCCCGAGCAGTACTTC
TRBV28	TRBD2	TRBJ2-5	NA	CASSFGGGSGTQYF	TGTGCCAGCAGTTTCGGGGGGGGCTCCGGGACCCAGTACTTC
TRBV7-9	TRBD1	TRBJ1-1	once	CASSSGTGATEAFF	TGTGCCAGCAGCTCGGGGACAGGGGCCACTGAAGCTTTCTTT
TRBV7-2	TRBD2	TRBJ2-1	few	CASSLATSGGYAEQFF	TGTGCCAGCAGCTTGGCGACTAGCGGGGGTTATGCTGAGCAGTTCTTC
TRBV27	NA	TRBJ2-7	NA	CASSLRGYYEQYF	TGTGCCAGCAGTTTAAGGGGATACTACGAGCAGTACTTC
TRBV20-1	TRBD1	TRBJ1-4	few	CSAGDRGWNEKLFF	TGCAGTGCGGGAGACAGGGGGTGGAATGAAAAACTGTTTTTT
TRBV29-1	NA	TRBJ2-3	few	CSVEAGTTQYF	TGCAGCGTTGAGGCGGGCACGACGCAGTATTTT
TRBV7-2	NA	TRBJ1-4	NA	CASSLSAGTANEKLFF	TGTGCCAGCAGCTTGTCCGCCGGGACCGCTAATGAAAAACTGTTTTTT